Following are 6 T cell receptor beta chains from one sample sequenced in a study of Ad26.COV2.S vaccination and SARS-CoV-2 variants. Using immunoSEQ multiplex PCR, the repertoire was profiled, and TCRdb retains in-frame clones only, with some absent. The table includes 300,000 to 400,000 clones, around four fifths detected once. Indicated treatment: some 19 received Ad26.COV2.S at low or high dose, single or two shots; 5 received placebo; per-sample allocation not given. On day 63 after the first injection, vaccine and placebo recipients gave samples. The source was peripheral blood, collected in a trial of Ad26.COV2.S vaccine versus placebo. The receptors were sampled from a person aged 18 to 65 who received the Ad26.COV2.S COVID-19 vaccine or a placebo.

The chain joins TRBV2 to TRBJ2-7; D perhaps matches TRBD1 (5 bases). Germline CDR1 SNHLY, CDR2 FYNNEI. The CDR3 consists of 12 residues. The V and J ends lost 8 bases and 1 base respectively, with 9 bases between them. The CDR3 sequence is CASWQGSYEQYF. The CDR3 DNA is TGTGCCAGCTGGCAGGGATCCTACGAGCAGTACTTC.

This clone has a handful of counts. The CDR3 sequence is CASSEYAGSTYEQYF. The CDR3 DNA follows: TGTGCCAGCAGTGAATATGCGGGGTCTACCTACGAGCAGTACTTC. The chain carries TRBV6-1 and TRBJ2-7; D is perhaps TRBD2 (6 bases). V was clipped by 2 bases and J by 2 bases, with 13 bases between them. Germline V gives CDR1 MNHNS, CDR2 SASEGT. The CDR3 has 15 residues.

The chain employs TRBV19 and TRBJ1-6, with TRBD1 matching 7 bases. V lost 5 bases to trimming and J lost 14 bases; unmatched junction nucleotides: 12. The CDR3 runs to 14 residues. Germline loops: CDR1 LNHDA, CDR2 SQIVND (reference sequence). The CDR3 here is CASSAGQVVQTLHF. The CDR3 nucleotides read TGTGCCAGTAGTGCCGGACAGGTTGTTCAAACCCTCCACTTT. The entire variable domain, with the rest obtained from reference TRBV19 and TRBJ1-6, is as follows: DGGITQSPKYLFRKEGQNVTLSCEQNLNHDAMYWYRQDPGQGLRLIYYSQIVNDFQKGDIAEGYSVSREKKESFPLTVTSAQKNPTAFYLCASSAGQVVQTLHFGNGTRLTVT.

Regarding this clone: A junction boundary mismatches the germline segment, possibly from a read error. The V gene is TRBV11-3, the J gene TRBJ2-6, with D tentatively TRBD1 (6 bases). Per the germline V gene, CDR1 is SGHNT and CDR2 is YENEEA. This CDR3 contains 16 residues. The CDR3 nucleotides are TGTGCCAGCAGCCTAGAGACAGGCTCTGGGGCCAACGTCCTGACTTTC. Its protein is CASSLETGSGANVLTF.

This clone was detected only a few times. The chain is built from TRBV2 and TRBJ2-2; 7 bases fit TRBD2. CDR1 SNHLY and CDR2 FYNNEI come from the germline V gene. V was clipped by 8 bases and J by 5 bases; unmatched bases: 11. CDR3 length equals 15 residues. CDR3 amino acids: CASRPTRGGTGELFF. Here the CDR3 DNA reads TGTGCCAGCCGACCGACCCGGGGAGGGACCGGGGAGCTGTTTTTT. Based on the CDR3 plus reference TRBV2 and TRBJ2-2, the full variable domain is EPEVTQTPSHQVTQMGQEVILRCVPISNHLYFYWYRQILGQKVEFLVSFYNNEISEKSEIFDDQFSVERPDGSNFTLKIRSTKLEDSAMYFCASRPTRGGTGELFFGEGSRLTVL.

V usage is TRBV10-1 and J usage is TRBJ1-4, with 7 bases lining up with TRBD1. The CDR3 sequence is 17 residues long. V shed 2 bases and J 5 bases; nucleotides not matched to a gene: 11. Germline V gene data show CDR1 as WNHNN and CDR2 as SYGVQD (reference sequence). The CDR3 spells CASSEGGFGTANEKLFF. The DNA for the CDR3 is TGCGCCAGCAGTGAGGGCGGTTTTGGGACAGCGAATGAAAAACTGTTTTTT.